A single TCR beta chain is shown here with its context. With 0 bases clipped from V and 4 bases from J, the junction kept 5 bases outside the gene matches. This CDR3 is built from 15 residues. Germline values: CDR1 MNHEY, CDR2 SMNVEV (reference sequence). This specimen belongs to a study of blood T cell repertoires in COVID-19. Study details: Acute and convalescent COVID-19 samples came from the United States, Italy and Spain. PBMCs, B-cell-depleted T cells, or T cells were the source of the cDNA or gDNA that made up the material.

Sequencing used immunoSEQ multiplex PCR; TCRdb keeps in-frame clones, though not all of them. Seen here are roughly 230,000 clones, 70% to 90% observed once, and the top ten hold about 4%. This chain uses TRBV27 with TRBJ2-7; 8 nucleotides align to TRBD2. Sequenced: peripheral blood. The TCR was taken from a man aged 45-65 years with acute or convalescent COVID-19. The CDR3 reads CASSLSRGAFYEQYF. The CDR3 region has the DNA TGTGCCAGCAGTTTATCGCGGGGGGCCTTTTACGAGCAGTACTTC.